The sequence of this TCR beta chain was determined in a study of blood T cell repertoires in COVID-19 (dated by TCRdb to the early 2020s). As for the study more broadly: Samples covering the acute and convalescent phases of COVID-19 were provided by collaborators in the United States, Italy and Spain. The prospective study material was composed of cDNA or gDNA derived from T cells, B-cell-depleted T cells, or PBMCs. The dataset comprised deeply sampled blood TCRbeta repertoires from subjects exposed to, actively infected with, or recovered from COVID-19. The repertoires were released in a freely available public database meant as a resource for research on the immune response to SARS-CoV-2. The samples were drawn from two sources: the first 160 participants of the ongoing ImmuneRACE study, and fewer than 1,500 subjects contributed by 6 global collaborators. Sample metadata almost always included a de-identified subject ID, COVID-19 status, age in years and sex. Where HLA class I and class II types were available, the types were taken from metadata supplied by the sample provider, not from assay-based typing.

The research as a whole found: The amount of clinical and demographic metadata varied by source and participant and was provided uncurated.

On this clone itself: Its antigen is not yet known. No base quality values were provided; no much bigger clone lies one nucleotide off.

The immunoSEQ Assay, a bias-controlled multiplex PCR, was used to amplify TCRbeta CDR3 regions from genomic DNA. The paper's processing steps were these. Within the assay, amplification of reference gene primers was used to estimate how many nucleated cells each sample contained. Sequence reads were collapsed and filtered to measure the absolute abundance of every unique TCRbeta CDR3 rearrangement. For each sample, productive Simpson clonality was calculated by taking the square root of Simpson's diversity index across productive rearrangements. This immuneACCESS table, as held by TCRdb, lists in-frame sequences with V and J called but not all clones. Of the missing ones, under half trace to an unresolved V gene in checked studies; the others have no known cause. V and J calls and clone size follow that table, whereas D and trimming were derived from the DNA. The sample table contains around 84,000 clones; only one count was recorded for roughly 78% of them. The ten largest make up about a third of the sample.

V is shortened by 3 bases, J by 8 bases, and the region joining them spans 13 bases. The CDR3 measures 13 amino acids from cysteine to phenylalanine. The retained sequence is limited to the CDR3, 39 bases, with the frame set at the first base. One collaborating source in Seattle enrolled patients while the patients were actively infected and followed the patients over time throughout the course of disease. Collaborating institutions collected whole blood in K2EDTA tubes following their own protocols. Collaborator samples were shipped for TCRbeta analysis as frozen whole blood, isolated PBMCs, or DNA extracted from either sample type.

The clonotype comes from a man in his 60s with COVID-19, enrolled during active disease. Recombination linked TRBV12-3 or TRBV12-4 to TRBJ1-2; the D gene is possibly TRBD1, with 6 bases matching. The source material was peripheral blood. The CDR3 corresponds to CASSFGRGQGYTF. In nucleotides, the sequence is TGTGCCAGCAGTTTTGGCCGTGGACAGGGCTACACCTTC.